One and the same sample provided the 21 T cell receptor beta chains below, sequenced in a study of control samples from healthy donors and cancer patients. The table came from immunoSEQ multiplex PCR; TCRdb's copy has only in-frame clones and leaves some out. The repertoire holds around 110,000 clones, 85% to 90% seen once, with around 1.2% in the top ten. Source material: PBMCs. The receptors come from a woman aged 45-59 years with colorectal cancer.

V gene TRBV6-6 combines with J gene TRBJ1-5; perhaps TRBD1 as D (5 bases). Trimming removed 2 bases at V and 5 bases at J, with 10 bases between. Germline CDR1 is MNHNY and CDR2 is SVGAGI (reference sequence). CDR3 length: 14 amino acids. CDR3 bases: TGTGCCAGCAGTTACAGCAGGGAGGATCAGCCCCAGCATTTT. Translated: CASSYSREDQPQHF.

Worth noting for this clone: One end of the junction does not line up with germline, which may come from a read error. CDR3: CASAGAPGTDF. Written as DNA, the CDR3 is TGTGCCAGCGCAGGGGCCCCAGGGACGGACTTC. This chain uses TRBV7-2 with TRBJ2-5; the D gene is possibly TRBD1 (6 bases). The CDR3 consists of 11 residues. Germline V gene sequence: CDR1 SGHTA, CDR2 FQGNSA.

The chain carries TRBV19 and TRBJ2-5, with 11 nucleotides matching TRBD2. The CDR3 runs 17 residues. V shed 5 bases, J shed 2 bases, and the junction held 10 bases outside the gene matches. CDR1 and CDR2 (germline): LNHDA, SQIVND (reference sequence). The CDR3 DNA reads as TGTGCCAGTAGTTCGGAAACTAGCGGGAGAATACAAGAGACCCAGTACTTC. This sequence encodes CASSSETSGRIQETQYF. Full variable domain (remainder filled in from reference TRBV19 and TRBJ2-5): DGGITQSPKYLFRKEGQNVTLSCEQNLNHDAMYWYRQDPGQGLRLIYYSQIVNDFQKGDIAEGYSVSREKKESFPLTVTSAQKNPTAFYLCASSSETSGRIQETQYFGPGTRLLVL.

The chain links TRBV2 to TRBJ2-1, with D unresolved. With 3 bases removed from V and 7 bases from J, the gap between germline ends came to 10 bases. Germline loops: CDR1 SNHLY, CDR2 FYNNEI. There are 13 residues in the CDR3. The DNA of the CDR3 is TGTGCCAGCAGTGAGTCGTATAGGAATGAGCAGTTCTTC. Residues: CASSESYRNEQFF.

This chain joins TRBV5-5 and TRBJ1-1; D not resolved. V was cut by 2 bases and J by 0 bases, with 17 bases left in between. Germline CDR1 reads SGHKS; CDR2 reads YYEKEE (reference sequence). The CDR3 totals 17 residues. The CDR3, as DNA: TGTGCCAGCAGCTTTTCTTTAGACGGACGATTGAACACTGAAGCTTTCTTT. It encodes CASSFSLDGRLNTEAFF.

V is TRBV25-1 and J is TRBJ2-3, with TRBD2 matching 12 bases. V lost 4 bases and J lost 6; bases outside the gene matches: 5. Germline CDR1 reads MGHDK; CDR2 reads SYGVNS. The CDR3 totals 15 residues. The CDR3 nucleotides are TGTGCCAGCAGTGCTAGCGGGAGGGCCAGGGATACGCAGTATTTT. This sequence encodes CASSASGRARDTQYF.

The chain has TRBV30 and TRBJ1-5, with D unclear. Germline V CDR1 and CDR2: GTSNPN, SVGIG (reference sequence). The CDR3 is 12 amino acids. V shed 2 bases and J shed 1 base, with 3 bases lying between them. CDR3 residues: CAWSYSNQPQHF. The CDR3 nucleotides are TGTGCCTGGAGTTACAGCAATCAGCCCCAGCATTTT.

V is TRBV24-1 and J is TRBJ2-3; the D gene is possibly TRBD1 (6 bases). The V gene's germline CDR1 is KGHDR and CDR2 SFDVKD. The CDR3 has 15 amino acids. V was shortened by 1 base and J by 5 bases, with 12 bases between the two germline ends. Written as DNA, the CDR3 is TGTGCCACCAGTGATTTCTACAGGGCGGGAGATACGCAGTATTTT. Translation: CATSDFYRAGDTQYF.

This clone was detected only a few times. This specimen includes other DNA sequences encoding the same CDR3. The chain links TRBV2 to TRBJ1-1; no definite D call. Germline CDR1 and CDR2: SNHLY and FYNNEI. Trimming removed 6 bases from V and 2 bases from J, with 10 bases in between. The CDR3 has 13 amino acids. The CDR3 bases are TGTGCCAGCAGCCCCAACAGAAACACTGAAGCTTTCTTT. Protein sequence: CASSPNRNTEAFF.

This clone was observed a handful of times. The chain joins TRBV5-6 to TRBJ2-5; 10 nucleotides agree with TRBD2. CDR3 length: 14 amino acids. Germline V lookup: CDR1 SGHDT, CDR2 YYEEEE. The V gene end was trimmed by 2 bases and the J gene end by 3 bases; junction bases not matched to a gene: 1. This CDR3 is CASSFLAGEETQYF. CDR3 DNA: TGTGCCAGCAGCTTCCTAGCGGGAGAAGAGACCCAGTACTTC.

V usage is TRBV19 and J usage is TRBJ1-5; D unresolved. The CDR3 loop spans 13 amino acids. Germline CDR1 and CDR2: LNHDA and SQIVND (reference sequence). Trimming pared 3 bases from V and 4 bases from J, leaving 7 bases between. The CDR3 sequence: CASSISLNQPQHF. The CDR3 bases are TGTGCCAGTAGTATTTCGCTTAATCAGCCCCAGCATTTT.

The chain recombines TRBV5-1 with TRBJ2-3; tentative D call: TRBD2 (6 bases). This CDR3 is 16 amino acids long. V gave up 6 bases and J gave up 3 bases, with 20 bases separating them. Germline V gene lookup returns CDR1 SGHRS and CDR2 YFSETQ. In DNA, the CDR3 is TGCGCCAGCACGCCCGGGTGGTTAGCGGATACAGATACGCAGTATTTT. As protein: CASTPGWLADTDTQYF.

This rearrangement joins TRBV28 to TRBJ1-2, with TRBD1 as a possible D gene (6 bases). V lost 10 bases and J lost 0, with 12 bases in between. In germline, CDR1 is MDHEN, CDR2 SYDVKM. The CDR3 sequence is 13 residues long. The CDR3 loop is CATENRANYGYTF. CDR3 coding DNA: TGTGCCACCGAAAACAGGGCTAACTATGGCTACACCTTC.

This chain links TRBV5-1 with TRBJ1-1; D unresolved. The CDR3 has 13 amino acids. CDR1 SGHRS and CDR2 YFSETQ come from the germline V gene. V was trimmed by 0 bases and J by 3 bases, leaving 6 bases between them. DNA for the CDR3: TGCGCCAGCAGCTTGGGTGTGGACACTGAAGCTTTCTTT. It encodes CASSLGVDTEAFF.

V usage is TRBV6-4 and J usage is TRBJ2-2; D is unclear. The germline CDR1 and CDR2 sequences are MRHNA and SNTAGT. V lost 0 bases and J 0 bases, leaving 2 bases between the germline ends. There are 14 residues in the CDR3. CDR3 residues: CASSDSTNTGELFF. The DNA of the CDR3 is TGTGCCAGCAGTGACTCGACGAACACCGGGGAGCTGTTTTTT.

V usage is TRBV29-1 and J usage is TRBJ2-7; 8 bases line up with TRBD2. Germline V gene data show CDR1 as SQVTM and CDR2 as ANQGSEA. V lost 7 bases and J lost 5; bases outside the gene matches: 13. The CDR3 extends over 14 amino acids. In nucleotides, the CDR3 is TGCAGCGCCACCAGGAGCGGGAGTATCCACGAGCAGTACTTC. Translation: CSATRSGSIHEQYF.

The chain combines TRBV18 with TRBJ2-2; the D gene is possibly TRBD1 (6 bases). Trimming removed 4 bases from V and 3 bases from J, with 9 bases in between. Germline V CDR1 and CDR2: KGHSH, LQKENI. This CDR3 has 14 amino acids. Here the CDR3 reads CASSQNRDTGELFF. CDR3 in DNA: TGTGCCAGCTCACAGAACAGGGACACCGGGGAGCTGTTTTTT.

This rearrangement joins TRBV3-1 (or the pseudogene TRBV3-2) to TRBJ1-6; TRBD1 is a possible D gene (6 bases). Germline CDR1 is LGHDT and CDR2 is YNNKEL (reference sequence). This CDR3 comprises 14 residues. V was clipped by 7 bases and J by 10 bases, with 17 bases between them. CDR3 in amino acids: CASNPGGTNSPLHF. CDR3 coding DNA: TGTGCCAGCAACCCCGGGGGGACAAACTCACCCCTCCACTTT.

V is TRBV7-9 and J is TRBJ1-2; no definite D call. From germline, CDR1 is SEHNR and CDR2 FQNEAQ (reference sequence). This CDR3 region has 12 residues. V lost 8 bases and J 3 bases, leaving 10 bases between the germline ends. The CDR3 here is CASGSDDYGYTF. The CDR3 coding sequence is TGTGCCAGCGGCTCAGATGACTATGGCTACACCTTC. The variable domain in full, completed from reference TRBV7-9 and TRBJ1-2, reads DTGVSQNPRHKITKRGQNVTFRCDPISEHNRLYWYRQTLGQGPEFLTYFQNEAQLEKSRLLSDRFSAERPKGSFSTLEIQRTEQGDSAMYLCASGSDDYGYTFGSGTRLTVV.

This chain uses TRBV19 with TRBJ1-4; no clear D. The germline gives CDR1 LNHDA, CDR2 SQIVND (reference sequence). Trimming took off 6 bases at V and 6 bases at J, with 17 bases between the two ends. The CDR3 runs 15 residues. Here the CDR3 reads CASRPYSGGDEKLFF. CDR3 in DNA: TGTGCCAGTAGACCTTACTCCGGCGGTGATGAAAAACTGTTTTTT.

The chain carries TRBV10-3 and TRBJ2-5; possibly TRBD2 for D (5 bases). The CDR3 covers 15 residues. The V gene lost 4 bases and the J gene lost 2 bases, with 14 bases spanning the gap. Germline V gene lookup returns CDR1 ENHRY and CDR2 SYGVKD. This CDR3 is CAISGPRGMQETQYF. As DNA, the CDR3 is TGTGCCATCAGTGGTCCTAGAGGGATGCAAGAGACCCAGTACTTC.